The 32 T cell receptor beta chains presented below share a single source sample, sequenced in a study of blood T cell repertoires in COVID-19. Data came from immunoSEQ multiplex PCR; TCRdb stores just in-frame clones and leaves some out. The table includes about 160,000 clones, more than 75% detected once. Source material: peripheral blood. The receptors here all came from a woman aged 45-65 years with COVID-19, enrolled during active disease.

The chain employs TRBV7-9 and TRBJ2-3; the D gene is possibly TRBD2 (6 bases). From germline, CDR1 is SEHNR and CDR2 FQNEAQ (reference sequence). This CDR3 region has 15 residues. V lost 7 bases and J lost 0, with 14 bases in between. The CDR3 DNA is TGTGCCAGCACCCCTTCGGAGGGGAGCACAGATACGCAGTATTTT. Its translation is CASTPSEGSTDTQYF.

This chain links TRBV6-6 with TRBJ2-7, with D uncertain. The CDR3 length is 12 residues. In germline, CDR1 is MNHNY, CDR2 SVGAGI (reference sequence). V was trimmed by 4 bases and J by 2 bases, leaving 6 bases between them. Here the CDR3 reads CASSSGTYEQYF. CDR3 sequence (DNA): TGTGCCAGCAGTTCAGGAACCTACGAGCAGTACTTC.

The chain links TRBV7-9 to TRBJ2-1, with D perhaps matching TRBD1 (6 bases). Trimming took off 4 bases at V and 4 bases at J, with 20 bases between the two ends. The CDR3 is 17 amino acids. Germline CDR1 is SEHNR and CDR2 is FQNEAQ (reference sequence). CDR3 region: CASSSSGGGGFYNEQFF. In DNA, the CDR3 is TGTGCCAGCAGCTCCTCCGGTGGGGGCGGGTTTTACAATGAGCAGTTCTTC.

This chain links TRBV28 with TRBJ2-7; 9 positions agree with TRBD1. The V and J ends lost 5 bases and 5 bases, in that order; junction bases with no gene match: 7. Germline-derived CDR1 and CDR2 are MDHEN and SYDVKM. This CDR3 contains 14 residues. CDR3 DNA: TGTGCCAGCAGTCGACGGGACAGGGTGCACGAGCAGTACTTC. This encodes CASSRRDRVHEQYF.

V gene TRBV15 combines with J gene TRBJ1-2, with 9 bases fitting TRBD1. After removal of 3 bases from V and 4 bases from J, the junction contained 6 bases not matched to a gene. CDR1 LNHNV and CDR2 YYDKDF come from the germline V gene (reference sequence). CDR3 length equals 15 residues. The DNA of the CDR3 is TGTGCCACCAGCAGGACAGGGGGGGGGATCTATGGCTACACCTTC. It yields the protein CATSRTGGGIYGYTF.

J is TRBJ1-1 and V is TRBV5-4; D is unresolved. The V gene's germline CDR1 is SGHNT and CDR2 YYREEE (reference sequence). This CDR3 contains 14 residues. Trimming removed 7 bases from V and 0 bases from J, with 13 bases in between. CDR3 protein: CASLSTEMNTEAFF. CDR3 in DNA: TGTGCCAGCCTATCCACAGAGATGAACACTGAAGCTTTCTTT.

The CDR3 region has the DNA TGTGCCACAACAAAGACAGGGGGCTACTACGAGCAGTACTTC. Its translation: CATTKTGGYYEQYF. The gene calls are TRBV6-5 and TRBJ2-7; 10 bases agree with TRBD1. Germline trimming cut 10 bases from V and 3 bases from J; bases unmatched to any gene: 9. CDR1 is MNHEY and CDR2 is SVGAGI in the germline V gene. The CDR3 is made up of 14 amino acids.

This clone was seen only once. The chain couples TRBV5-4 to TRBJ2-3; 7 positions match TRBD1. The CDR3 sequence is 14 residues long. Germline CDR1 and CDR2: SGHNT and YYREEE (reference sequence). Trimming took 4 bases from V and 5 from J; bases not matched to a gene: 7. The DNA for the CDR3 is TGTGCCAGCAGCGTGGGACAGCCCGGAGATACGCAGTATTTT. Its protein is CASSVGQPGDTQYF.

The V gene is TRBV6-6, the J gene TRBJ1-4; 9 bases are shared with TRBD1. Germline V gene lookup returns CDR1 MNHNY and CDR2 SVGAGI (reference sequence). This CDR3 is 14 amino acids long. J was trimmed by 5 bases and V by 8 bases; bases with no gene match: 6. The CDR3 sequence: CASLRTGANEKLFF. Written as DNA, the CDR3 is TGTGCCAGCCTTCGGACAGGGGCAAATGAAAAACTGTTTTTT.

The CDR3 coding sequence is TGTGCCAGCAGCTCCGGGACTAGCGGGGTTAGGGAGTTCTTC. This sequence encodes CASSSGTSGVREFF. The genes are TRBV7-8 and TRBJ2-1, with 13 bases lining up with TRBD2. V trimming: 4 bases; J trimming: 14 bases; junction bases outside the gene matches: 8. The V gene's germline CDR1 is SGHVS and CDR2 FQNEAQ. CDR3 length equals 14 residues.

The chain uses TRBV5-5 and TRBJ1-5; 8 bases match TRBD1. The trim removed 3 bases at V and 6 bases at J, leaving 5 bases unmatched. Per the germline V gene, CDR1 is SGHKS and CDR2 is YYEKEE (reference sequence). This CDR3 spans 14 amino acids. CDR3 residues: CASSSQGASQPQHF. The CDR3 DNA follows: TGTGCCAGCAGCTCTCAGGGGGCTAGTCAGCCCCAGCATTTT.

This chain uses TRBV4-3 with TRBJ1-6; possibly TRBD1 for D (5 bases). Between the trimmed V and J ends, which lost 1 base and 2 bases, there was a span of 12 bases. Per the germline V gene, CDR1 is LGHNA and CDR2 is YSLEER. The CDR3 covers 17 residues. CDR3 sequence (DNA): TGCGCCAGCAGCCAAGCGCCGGGGGAGACCTATAATTCACCCCTCCACTTT. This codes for CASSQAPGETYNSPLHF.

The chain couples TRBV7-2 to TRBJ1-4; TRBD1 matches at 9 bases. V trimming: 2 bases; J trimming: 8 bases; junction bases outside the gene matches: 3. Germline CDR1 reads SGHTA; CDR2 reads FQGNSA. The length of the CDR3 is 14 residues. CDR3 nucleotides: TGTGCCAGCAGCTTAAGTACAGGGGGCGAAAAACTGTTTTTT. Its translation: CASSLSTGGEKLFF.

The CDR3 region is CASSQDGPTYYGYTF. DNA for the CDR3: TGCGCCAGCAGCCAAGATGGGCCGACGTACTATGGCTACACCTTC. This chain joins TRBV4-1 and TRBJ1-2; D unclear. This CDR3 is built from 15 residues. Per germline, CDR1 MGHRA and CDR2 YSYEKL. Between the trimmed V and J ends, which lost 0 bases and 3 bases, there was a span of 11 bases.

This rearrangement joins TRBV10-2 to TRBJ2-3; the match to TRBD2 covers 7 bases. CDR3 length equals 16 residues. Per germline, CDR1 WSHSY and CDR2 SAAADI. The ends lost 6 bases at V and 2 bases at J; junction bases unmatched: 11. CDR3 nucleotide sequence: TGCGCCAGCAGCGATAAAGCGGGGCCCACCACAGATACGCAGTATTTT. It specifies CASSDKAGPTTDTQYF.

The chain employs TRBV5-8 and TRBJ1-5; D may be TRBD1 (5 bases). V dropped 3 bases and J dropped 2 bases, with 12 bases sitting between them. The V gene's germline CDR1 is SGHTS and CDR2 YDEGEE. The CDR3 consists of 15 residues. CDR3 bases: TGTGCCAGCAGCTCTAGATCGACAGGCAATCAGCCCCAGCATTTT. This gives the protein CASSSRSTGNQPQHF. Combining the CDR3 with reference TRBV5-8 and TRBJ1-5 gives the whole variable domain EAGVTQSPTHLIKTRGQQATLRCSPISGHTSVYWYQQALGLGLQFLLWYDEGEERNRGNFPPRFSGRQFPNYSSELNVNALELEDSALYLCASSSRSTGNQPQHFGDGTRLSIL.

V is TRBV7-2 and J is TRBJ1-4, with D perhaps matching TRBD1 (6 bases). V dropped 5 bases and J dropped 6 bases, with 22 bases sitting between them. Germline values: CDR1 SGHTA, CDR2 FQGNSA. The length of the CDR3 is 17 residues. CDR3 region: CASSPHPGGDKYEKLFF. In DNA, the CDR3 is TGTGCCAGCAGCCCTCACCCGGGGGGGGACAAATATGAAAAACTGTTTTTT.

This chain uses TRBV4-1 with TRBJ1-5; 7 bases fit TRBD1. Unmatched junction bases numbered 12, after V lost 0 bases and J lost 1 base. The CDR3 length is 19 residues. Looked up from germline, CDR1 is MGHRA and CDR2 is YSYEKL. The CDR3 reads CASSQETTIQGPSNQPQHF. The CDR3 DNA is TGCGCCAGCAGCCAAGAAACGACAATACAGGGGCCGAGCAATCAGCCCCAGCATTTT.

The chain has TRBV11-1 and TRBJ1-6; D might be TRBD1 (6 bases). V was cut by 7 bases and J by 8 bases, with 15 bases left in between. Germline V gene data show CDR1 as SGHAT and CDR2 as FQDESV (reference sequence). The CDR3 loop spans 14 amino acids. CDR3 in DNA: TGTGCCAGCACCAAGACAGGAGACGATTCACCCCTCCACTTT. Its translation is CASTKTGDDSPLHF.

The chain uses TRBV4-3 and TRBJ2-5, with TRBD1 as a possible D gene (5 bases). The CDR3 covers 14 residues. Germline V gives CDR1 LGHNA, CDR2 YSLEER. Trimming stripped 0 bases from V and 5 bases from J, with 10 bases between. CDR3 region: CASSQEGAAETQYF. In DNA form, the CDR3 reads TGCGCCAGCAGCCAAGAAGGGGCGGCGGAGACCCAGTACTTC.

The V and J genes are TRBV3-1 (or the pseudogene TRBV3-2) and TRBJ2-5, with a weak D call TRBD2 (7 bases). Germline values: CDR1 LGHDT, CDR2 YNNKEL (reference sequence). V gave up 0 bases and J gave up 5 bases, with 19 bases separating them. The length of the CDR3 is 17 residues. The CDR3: CASSQEVGGASEETQYF. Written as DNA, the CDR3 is TGTGCCAGCAGCCAAGAGGTGGGGGGGGCCTCTGAGGAGACCCAGTACTTC.

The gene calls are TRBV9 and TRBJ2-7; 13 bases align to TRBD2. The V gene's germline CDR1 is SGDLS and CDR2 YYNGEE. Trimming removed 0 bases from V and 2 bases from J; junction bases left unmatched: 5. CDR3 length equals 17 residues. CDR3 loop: CASSVGSTSGGPYEQYF. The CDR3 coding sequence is TGTGCCAGCAGCGTAGGCTCGACTAGCGGGGGGCCCTACGAGCAGTACTTC.

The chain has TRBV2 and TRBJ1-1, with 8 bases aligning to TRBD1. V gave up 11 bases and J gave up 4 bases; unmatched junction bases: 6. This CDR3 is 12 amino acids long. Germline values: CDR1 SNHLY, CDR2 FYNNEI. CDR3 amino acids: CAGGTGVTEAFF. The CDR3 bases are TGTGCCGGAGGGACAGGTGTCACTGAAGCTTTCTTT.

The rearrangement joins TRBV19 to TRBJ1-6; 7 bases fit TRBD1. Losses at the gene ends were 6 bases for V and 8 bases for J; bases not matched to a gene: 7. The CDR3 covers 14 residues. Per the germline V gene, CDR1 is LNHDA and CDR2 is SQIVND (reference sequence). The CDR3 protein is CASRTQGTDSPLHF. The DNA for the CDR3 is TGTGCCAGTAGGACACAGGGGACGGATTCACCCCTCCACTTT.

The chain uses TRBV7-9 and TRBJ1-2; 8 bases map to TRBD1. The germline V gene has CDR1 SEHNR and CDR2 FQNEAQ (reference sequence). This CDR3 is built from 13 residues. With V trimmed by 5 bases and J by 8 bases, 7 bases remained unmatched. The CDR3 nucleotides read TGTGCCAGCAGCAGACAGGGGAATTGGGGCTACACCTTC. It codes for CASSRQGNWGYTF.

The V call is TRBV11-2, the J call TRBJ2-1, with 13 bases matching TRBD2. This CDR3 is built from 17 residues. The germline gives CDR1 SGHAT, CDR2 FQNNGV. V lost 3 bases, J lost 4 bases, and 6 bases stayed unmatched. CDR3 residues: CASSFRLAGGLYNEQFF. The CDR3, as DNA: TGTGCCAGCAGCTTTCGACTAGCGGGGGGACTATACAATGAGCAGTTCTTC.

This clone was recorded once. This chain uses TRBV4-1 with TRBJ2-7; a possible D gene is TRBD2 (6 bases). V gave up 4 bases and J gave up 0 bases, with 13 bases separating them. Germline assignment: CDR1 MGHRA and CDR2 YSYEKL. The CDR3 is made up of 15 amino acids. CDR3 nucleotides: TGCGCCAGCAGCCCGCGGGACGACCCCTCCTACGAGCAGTACTTC. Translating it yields CASSPRDDPSYEQYF.

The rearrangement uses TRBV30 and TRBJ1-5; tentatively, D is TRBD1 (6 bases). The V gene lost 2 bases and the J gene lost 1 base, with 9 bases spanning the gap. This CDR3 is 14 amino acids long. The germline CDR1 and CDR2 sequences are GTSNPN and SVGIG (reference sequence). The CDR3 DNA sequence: TGTGCCTGGAGTCAGGGGCCGAGCAATCAGCCCCAGCATTTT. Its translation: CAWSQGPSNQPQHF.

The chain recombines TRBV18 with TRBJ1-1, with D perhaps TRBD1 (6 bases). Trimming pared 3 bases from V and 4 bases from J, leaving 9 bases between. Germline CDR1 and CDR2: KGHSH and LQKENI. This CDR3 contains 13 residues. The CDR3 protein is CASSPAGATEAFF. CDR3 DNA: TGTGCCAGCTCACCGGCGGGGGCCACTGAAGCTTTCTTT.

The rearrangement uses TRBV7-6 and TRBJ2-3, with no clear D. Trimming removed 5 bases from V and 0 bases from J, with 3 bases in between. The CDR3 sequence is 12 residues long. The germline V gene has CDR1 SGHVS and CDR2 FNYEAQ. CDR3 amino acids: CASSRSTDTQYF. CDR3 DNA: TGTGCCAGCAGCCGGAGCACAGATACGCAGTATTTT.

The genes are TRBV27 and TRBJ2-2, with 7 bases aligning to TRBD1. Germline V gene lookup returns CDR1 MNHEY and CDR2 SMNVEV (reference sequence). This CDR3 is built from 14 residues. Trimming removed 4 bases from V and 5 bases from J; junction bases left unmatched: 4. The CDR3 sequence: CASSSYRGTGELFF. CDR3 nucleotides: TGTGCCAGCAGTTCTTACAGGGGAACCGGGGAGCTGTTTTTT.

CDR3 sequence reads: CASSQYRGSGNTIYF. CDR3 coding DNA: TGTGCCAGCAGCCAATATCGCGGGTCTGGAAACACCATATATTTT. The chain employs TRBV3-1 (or the pseudogene TRBV3-2) and TRBJ1-3; D is undetermined. Germline V gene data show CDR1 as LGHDT and CDR2 as YNNKEL (reference sequence). V was clipped by 2 bases and J by 1 base, with 9 bases between them. This CDR3 has 15 amino acids.